This T cell receptor beta chain was retrieved from a study of neurological immune-mediated disorders. At the level of the study: Relapsing-remitting forms accounted for most of the roughly 35 multiple sclerosis patients and secondary progressive forms for 3. Study observations and caveats: Phylogenetic grouping assigned the repertoires of 18 of 34 multiple sclerosis patients to a single related-CDR3 cluster, which may represent a signature.

V dropped 7 bases and J dropped 5 bases, with 17 bases sitting between them. The CDR3 extends over 14 amino acids. Germline-derived CDR1 and CDR2 are MGHDK and SYGVNS. The unsorted libraries were produced from 2 million PBMCs held at -80 C. Note on this clonotype: Antigen unknown.

Synthesis of cDNA was carried out by template-switch 5'RACE. The reaction used 10-nucleotide random UMIs. MiXCR, run by TCRdb on the 5' RACE reads, gives a single entry per CDR3 protein. The table records about 35,000 distinct CDR3 sequences, about 3.8% of them present only once. This clonotype originated in a man under 40 with multiple sclerosis. The source material was PBMCs. The chain joins TRBV25-1 to TRBJ1-1; D call uncertain. CDR3 nucleotides: TGTGCCAGCACCCCGTCCCGCAGTGGGACTGAAGCTTTCTTT. Protein sequence: CASTPSRSGTEAFF.